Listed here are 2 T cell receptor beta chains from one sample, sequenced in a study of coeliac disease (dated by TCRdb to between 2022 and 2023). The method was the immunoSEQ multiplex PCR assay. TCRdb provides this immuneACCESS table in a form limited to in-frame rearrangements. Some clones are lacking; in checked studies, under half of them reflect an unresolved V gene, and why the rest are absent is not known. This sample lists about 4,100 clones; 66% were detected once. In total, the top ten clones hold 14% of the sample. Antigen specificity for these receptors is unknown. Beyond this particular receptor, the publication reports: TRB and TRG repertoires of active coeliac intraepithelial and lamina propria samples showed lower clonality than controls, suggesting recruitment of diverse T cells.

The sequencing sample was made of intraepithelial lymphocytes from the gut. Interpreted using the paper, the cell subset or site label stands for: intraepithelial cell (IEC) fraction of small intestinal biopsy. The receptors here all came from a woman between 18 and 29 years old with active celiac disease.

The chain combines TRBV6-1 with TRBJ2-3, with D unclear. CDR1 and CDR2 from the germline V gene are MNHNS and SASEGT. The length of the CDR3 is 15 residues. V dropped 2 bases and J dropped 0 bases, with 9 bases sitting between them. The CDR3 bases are TGTGCCAGCAGTGAACTCATGAGCAGCACAGATACGCAGTATTTT. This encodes CASSELMSSTDTQYF.

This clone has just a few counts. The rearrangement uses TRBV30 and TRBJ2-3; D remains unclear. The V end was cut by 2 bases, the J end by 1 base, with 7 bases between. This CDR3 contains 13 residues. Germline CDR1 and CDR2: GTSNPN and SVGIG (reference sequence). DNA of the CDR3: TGTGCCTGGAGTTGGGCAGGCACAGATACGCAGTATTTT. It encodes CAWSWAGTDTQYF.